This is a list of T cell receptor beta chains from one sample in a study of T cell responses to AZD1222 COVID-19 vaccine. The data were produced by immunoSEQ multiplex PCR, yet TCRdb's version contains in-frame clones alone and is incomplete. The sample has over 95,000 clones, about 89% seen once; the top ten hold approximately 7%. The starting material was peripheral blood, obtained on day 0 of AZD1222 vaccination. Every receptor here comes from an adult in good health. Both conserved end residues are part of each CDR3. Fields, in order: CDR3 DNA, CDR3 protein, clone size, V gene, D gene, J gene, CDR3 length. D genes are given only for firm matches. Some rows mark clone size as missing; the rest say once, few, many or name a class of expanded clone.

TGTGCCAGCAGGCCCGGGGGGCAGTACACCTACGAGCAGTACTTC	CASRPGGQYTYEQYF	NA	TRBV6-5	NA	TRBJ2-7	15
TGTGCCAGCAGTTTAGAGACTAGATCAGATACGCAGTATTTT	CASSLETRSDTQYF	NA	TRBV28	NA	TRBJ2-3	14
TGTGCCAGCAGTAAACCGGGACTAGCGGGGGTTGAGCAGTTCTTC	CASSKPGLAGVEQFF	NA	TRBV28	TRBD2	TRBJ2-1	15
TGTGCCAGCAGTTTAGTAACAGAGAACTATGGCTACACCTTC	CASSLVTENYGYTF	NA	TRBV28	NA	TRBJ1-2	14
TGTGCCAGCAGTGAAGGCTGGGCCGGGGAGTACTTC	CASSEGWAGEYF	few	TRBV2	NA	TRBJ2-7	12
TGTGCCTGTACCCTCGACAGGAAAAACTATGGCTACACCTTC	CACTLDRKNYGYTF	NA	TRBV30	NA	TRBJ1-2	14
TGTGCCAGCAGCGCCGGGACAGGTGAACTGAATGGCTACACCTTC	CASSAGTGELNGYTF	NA	TRBV7-9	TRBD1	TRBJ1-2	15
TGTGCCACCGTCTTCGGCCACACCGGGGAGCTGTTTTTT	CATVFGHTGELFF	NA	TRBV28	NA	TRBJ2-2	13
TGCGCCAGCAGCTTGGATGGGGGGCTGAACACTGAAGCTTTCTTT	CASSLDGGLNTEAFF	NA	TRBV5-1	NA	TRBJ1-1	15
TGTGCCAGCAGTTATCCCGCACAGGGGGCGCGTGAGCAGTACTTC	CASSYPAQGAREQYF	NA	TRBV6-2/TRBV6-3	TRBD1	TRBJ2-7	15
TGTGCCAGCAGCCAAGGCAGGGTGAATGAAGCTTTCTTT	CASSQGRVNEAFF	NA	TRBV3-1/TRBV3-2	NA	TRBJ1-1	13
TGTGCCAGCAGTTTACAAGAGACCCAGTACTTC	CASSLQETQYF	NA	TRBV28	NA	TRBJ2-5	11
TGTGCCAGCAGCTTAGTGCCAGGGGTAGCCTACAATGAGCAGTTCTTC	CASSLVPGVAYNEQFF	NA	TRBV7-2	NA	TRBJ2-1	16
TGCAGCGTGAAGACAGCTCCGAGGTATGGCTACACCTTC	CSVKTAPRYGYTF	NA	TRBV29-1	NA	TRBJ1-2	13
TGTGCCACCAGTGACCAGACCGACAGCCCCTACAATGAGCAGTTCTTC	CATSDQTDSPYNEQFF	NA	TRBV24-1	NA	TRBJ2-1	16